This T cell receptor beta chain was captured in a study of spatial heterogeneity in lung cancer (dated by TCRdb to between 2018 and 2020). A note on the overall study: Beta-chain transcripts were consistently detected in greater numbers than alpha-chain transcripts, which likely reflected higher beta-chain transcript abundance. In tumor regions, TCR transcript counts showed a strong correlation with a T cell transcriptional module score from matched bulk RNA-seq. In the raw uncorrected reads, each unique combination of TCR and UMI appeared more than ten times on average. In non-small cell lung cancer, the study quantitatively compared TCR alpha and beta repertoires across several tumor regions, matched nontumor lung, and blood. TCR repertoire features were related to nonsynonymous mutation counts determined by whole-exome sequencing of tumor tissue. Both alpha and beta chains were TCR-sequenced in samples taken at surgery, namely 220 tumor regions, fewer than 85 matched nontumor lung samples and a few dozen PBMC samples.

From the germline V gene, CDR1 is SGHRS and CDR2 is YFSETQ. Deletion took 1 base off V and 4 bases off J, with a span of 14 bases between the germline ends. The CDR3 contains 15 residues, cysteine and phenylalanine counted. Only the CDR3 DNA is retained, 45 bases long and in frame from the first base. The label giving this sample's time point can be read as: sample taken at primary tumor resection. The donors were 60 to 80 patients from the lung TRACERx cohort who had early-stage, untreated non-small cell lung cancer. For TCR sequencing, whole RNA was extracted from tumor and nontumor lung tissue, or from cryopreserved PBMC samples, and no cell sorting was done. A patient was chosen for TCR sequencing only when enough RNA was available from at least two tumor regions. Before selection, tumor and adjacent nontumor lung specimens were reviewed by a lung pathologist. The paper's findings and limits, for the study overall: TCR-seq was estimated to cover only 6% to 7% of tumor T cells for alpha chains and 13% to 15% for beta chains. Confirming at a functional level the hypothesis that regional TCRs recognize regional mutations was considered to require additional single-cell paired TCR alpha and beta sequencing. The count of ubiquitous expanded TCRs correlated with the count of ubiquitous nonsynonymous mutations, and the count of regional expanded TCRs correlated with the count of regional nonsynonymous mutations. A correlation was observed between the number of expanded intratumoral alpha and beta TCRs and the tumor nonsynonymous mutation count.

Library preparation employed 5' RACE. TCRdb lists the instrument as NextSeq 500. To allow correction of PCR and sequencing errors, the TCR library protocol tagged every TCR cDNA molecule with a unique molecular identifier. The published analysis was carried out like this. TCR identification, UMI-based error correction and CDR3 extraction were all carried out with Decombinator tools. Expanded TCRs were defined as those above a frequency of 2 per 1,000, corresponding to the top 1% of the tumor frequency distribution. Expanded tumor TCRs statistically deemed absent (corrected P<0.05) from at least one tumor region were classed as regional, and all other expanded tumor TCRs were classed as ubiquitous. Renyi diversity was computed with the R vegan package after each repertoire had been subsampled 100 times to 5,000 TCRs. CDR3 similarity networks were constructed using string-kernel similarity of amino acid triplets, with links drawn between CDR3s whose pairwise similarity was above 0.82. Starting from the raw public reads, TCRdb applied fastp trimming at Q25, assembled clones with MiXCR and retained in-frame beta chains. Each record represents a unique CDR3 protein, reported with the most common genes and DNA among its rows. TCRdb assigned the V and J calls; the authors' analysis was not used. In all, the sample holds roughly 18,000 distinct CDR3 sequences, and around 6% of those were seen once. The top ten hold about 9.3% of the sample.

This clonotype has at least ten counts. This clone's antigen is unknown. No much larger clone exists at a distance of one base, and base qualities are not known. The specimen was lung tumor tissue, collected at surgery. The origin of this receptor is a female donor with early-stage non-small cell lung cancer. The chain is encoded by TRBV5-1 joined to TRBJ1-1; a tentative D match to TRBD1 spans 5 bases. The CDR3 sequence is CASSLTPEGSTEAFF. The DNA is as follows: TGCGCCAGCAGCTTGACCCCGGAGGGGAGCACTGAAGCTTTCTTT.